The sequence of this TCR beta chain was determined in a study of T cell responses to AZD1222 COVID-19 vaccine. Overall study context: Second doses that came at about 4 or about 12 weeks were put together.

Assay: immunoSEQ multiplex PCR; the TCRdb copy retains only in-frame clones and omits some. Of 130,000 to 150,000 clones in the sample, more than 85% were seen once. Concerning this clone itself: The antigen is undetermined.

General observations from the study: After the peak T cell response, and only then, were repertoires sampled. Spike-specific TCR repertoires showed rising breadth and depth after two AZD1222 doses. There were vaccine-associated CD4 TCRs across spike, dominant at 160-218 and 743-854.

The CDR3 sequence is 13 residues long. In germline, CDR1 is SGHNT, CDR2 YYREEE (reference sequence). Trimming cost V 5 bases and J 6 bases; bases outside gene matches: 5. This receptor was obtained from an adult in good health. J is TRBJ1-1 and V is TRBV5-4; 9 bases are a match to TRBD1. This material consisted of peripheral blood, taken on day 0 of AZD1222 vaccination. DNA for the CDR3: TGTGCCAGCAGGGGACAGGGAAGAGCTGAAGCTTTCTTT. It is translated as CASRGQGRAEAFF.